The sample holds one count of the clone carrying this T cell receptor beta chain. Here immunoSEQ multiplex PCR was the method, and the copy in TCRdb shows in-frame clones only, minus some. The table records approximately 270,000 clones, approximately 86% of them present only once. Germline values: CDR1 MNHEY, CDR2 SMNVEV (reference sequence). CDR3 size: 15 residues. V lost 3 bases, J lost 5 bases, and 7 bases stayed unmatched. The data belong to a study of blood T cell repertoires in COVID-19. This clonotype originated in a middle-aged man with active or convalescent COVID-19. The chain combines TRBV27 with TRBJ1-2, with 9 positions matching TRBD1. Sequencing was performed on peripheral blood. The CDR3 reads CASSFRTGTGYGYTF. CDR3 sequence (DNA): TGTGCCAGCAGTTTTAGAACCGGGACAGGGTATGGCTACACCTTC.